The clone carrying this T cell receptor (beta chain) was seen at least ten times. At one boundary the junction diverges from the germline segment, which might be a read error. The record originates from a study of neurological immune-mediated disorders. The CDR3 length is 13 residues. The germline CDR1 and CDR2 sequences are DFQATT and SNEGSKA (reference sequence). Using its own MiXCR run on the 5' RACE reads, TCRdb lists one record per CDR3 protein. The profile shows about 84,000 distinct CDR3 sequences, approximately 10% of them singletons. The sequence was obtained from a man in his forties or fifties in good health. The chain joins TRBV20-1 to TRBJ1-2; TRBD1 matches 12 bases. The sample consisted of PBMCs. The CDR3 here is CSASSGQGAENFF. The CDR3 DNA sequence: TGCAGTGCTAGCTCGGGACAGGGGGCGGAGAACTTCTTC.